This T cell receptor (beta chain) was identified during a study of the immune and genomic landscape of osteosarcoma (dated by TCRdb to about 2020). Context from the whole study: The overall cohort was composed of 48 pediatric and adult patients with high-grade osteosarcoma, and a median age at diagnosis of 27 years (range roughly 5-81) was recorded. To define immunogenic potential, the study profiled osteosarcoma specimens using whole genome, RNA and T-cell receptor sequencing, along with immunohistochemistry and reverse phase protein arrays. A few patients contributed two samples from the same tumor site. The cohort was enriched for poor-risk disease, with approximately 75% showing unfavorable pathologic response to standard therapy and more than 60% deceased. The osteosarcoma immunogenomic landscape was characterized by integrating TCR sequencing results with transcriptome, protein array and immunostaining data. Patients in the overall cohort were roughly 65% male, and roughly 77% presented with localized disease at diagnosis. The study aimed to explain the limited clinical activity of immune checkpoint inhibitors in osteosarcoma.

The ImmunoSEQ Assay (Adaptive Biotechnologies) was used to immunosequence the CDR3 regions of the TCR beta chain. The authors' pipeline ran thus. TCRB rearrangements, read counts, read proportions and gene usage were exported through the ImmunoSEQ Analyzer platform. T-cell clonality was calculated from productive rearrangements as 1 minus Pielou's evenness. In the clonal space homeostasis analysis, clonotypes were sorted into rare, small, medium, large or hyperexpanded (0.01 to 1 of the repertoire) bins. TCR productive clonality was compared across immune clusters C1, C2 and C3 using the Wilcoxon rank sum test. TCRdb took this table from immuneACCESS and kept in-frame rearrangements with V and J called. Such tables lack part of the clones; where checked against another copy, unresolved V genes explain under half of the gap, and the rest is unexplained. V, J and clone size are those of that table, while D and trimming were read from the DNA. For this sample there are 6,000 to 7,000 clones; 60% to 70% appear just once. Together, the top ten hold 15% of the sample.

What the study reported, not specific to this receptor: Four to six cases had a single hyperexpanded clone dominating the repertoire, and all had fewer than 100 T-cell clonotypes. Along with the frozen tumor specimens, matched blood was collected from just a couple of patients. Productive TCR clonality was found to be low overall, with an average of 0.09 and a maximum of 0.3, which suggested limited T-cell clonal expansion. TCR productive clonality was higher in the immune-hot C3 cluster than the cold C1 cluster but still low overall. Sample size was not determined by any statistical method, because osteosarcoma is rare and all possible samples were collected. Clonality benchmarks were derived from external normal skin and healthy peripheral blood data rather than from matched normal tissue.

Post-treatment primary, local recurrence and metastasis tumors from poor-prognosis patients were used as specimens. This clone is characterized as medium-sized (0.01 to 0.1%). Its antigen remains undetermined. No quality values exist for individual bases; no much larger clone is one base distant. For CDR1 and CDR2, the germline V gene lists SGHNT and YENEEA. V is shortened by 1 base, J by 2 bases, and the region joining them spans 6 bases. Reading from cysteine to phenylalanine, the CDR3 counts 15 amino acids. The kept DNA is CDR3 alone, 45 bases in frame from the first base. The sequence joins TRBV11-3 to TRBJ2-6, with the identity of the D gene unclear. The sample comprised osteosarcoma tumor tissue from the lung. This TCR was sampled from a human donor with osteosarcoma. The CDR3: CASSLGDTGANVLTF. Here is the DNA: TGTGCCAGCAGCTTAGGAGACACTGGGGCCAACGTCCTGACTTTC.